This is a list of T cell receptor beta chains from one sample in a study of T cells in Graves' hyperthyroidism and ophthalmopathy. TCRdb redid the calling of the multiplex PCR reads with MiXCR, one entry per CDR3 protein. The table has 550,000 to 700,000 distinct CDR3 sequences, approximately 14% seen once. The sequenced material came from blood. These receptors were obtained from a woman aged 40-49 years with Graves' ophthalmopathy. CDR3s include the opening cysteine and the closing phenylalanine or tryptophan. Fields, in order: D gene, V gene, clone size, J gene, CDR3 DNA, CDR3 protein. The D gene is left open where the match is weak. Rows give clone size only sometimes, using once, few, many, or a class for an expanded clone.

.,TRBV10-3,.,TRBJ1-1,TGTGCCATCAGTTCGGGCAGTTTGACTGAAGCTTTCTTT,CAISSGSLTEAFF
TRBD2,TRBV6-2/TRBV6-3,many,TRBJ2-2,TGTGCCAGCAGTACAGCGGGAGAGGACGCCGGGGAGCTGTTTTTT,CASSTAGEDAGELFF
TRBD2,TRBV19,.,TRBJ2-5,TGTGCCAGTAGCTCTACTAGCGGGAGCGAGACCCAGTACTTC,CASSSTSGSETQYF
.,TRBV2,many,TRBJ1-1,TGTGCCAGCAAGATGACAGGAACCCCCTGGGTGAACACTGAAGCTTTCTTT,CASKMTGTPWVNTEAFF
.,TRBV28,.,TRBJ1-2,TGTGCCAGCAGTTCGATTTCCGGGACCCTCTATGGCTACACCTTC,CASSSISGTLYGYTF
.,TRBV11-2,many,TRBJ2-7,TGTGCCAGCAGCTTAGAAGTGACAAGCTACGAGCAGTACTTC,CASSLEVTSYEQYF
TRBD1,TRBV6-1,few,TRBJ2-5,TGTGCCAGCACCCAGGGGCCAGGGGGCGATTACCAAGAGACCCAGTACTTC,CASTQGPGGDYQETQYF
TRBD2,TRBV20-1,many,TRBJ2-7,TGCAGTTTCGGACTAGCGGGTCCAATATCGCCCTACGAGCAGTACTTC,CSFGLAGPISPYEQYF
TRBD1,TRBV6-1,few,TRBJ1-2,TGTGCCAGCAGTGAAGGACAGGGGGTACATGGCTACACCTTC,CASSEGQGVHGYTF
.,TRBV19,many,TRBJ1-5,TGTGCCAGTAATAGCAGGGACAATCAGCCCCAGCATTTT,CASNSRDNQPQHF
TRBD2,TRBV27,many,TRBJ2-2,TGTGCCAGCAGTTTATTCGCGGGAGGGCCGCGGACCGGGGAGCTGTTTTTT,CASSLFAGGPRTGELFF
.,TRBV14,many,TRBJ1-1,TGTGCCAGCAGCCCTCATTGGACAGTTGGCACTGAAGCTTTCTTT,CASSPHWTVGTEAFF
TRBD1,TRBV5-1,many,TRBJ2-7,TGCGCCAGCAGCTTGGGGGGACAGGGAATACACGAGCAGTACTTC,CASSLGGQGIHEQYF
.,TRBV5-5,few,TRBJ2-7,TGTGCCAGCAGCCCCCCGGACAGACCTTCCTACGAGCAGTACTTC,CASSPPDRPSYEQYF
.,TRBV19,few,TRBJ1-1,TGTGCCAGTAGTAAGTGGTCCGGGCCCGTCACTGAAGCTTTCTTT,CASSKWSGPVTEAFF
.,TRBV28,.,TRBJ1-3,TGTGCCAGCAGTTTGTTTGGTTGGACCTCTGGAAACACCATATATTTT,CASSLFGWTSGNTIYF
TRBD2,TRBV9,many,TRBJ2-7,TGTGCCAGCAGCGTAGCTGATAGCGGGATATTGCCGCCCGACCCAACCTACGAGCAGTACTTC,CASSVADSGILPPDPTYEQYF
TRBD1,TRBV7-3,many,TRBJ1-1,TGTGCCAGCAGCTCGGGACTCCGGACAGGGGACACTGAAGCTTTCTTT,CASSSGLRTGDTEAFF
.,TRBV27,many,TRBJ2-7,TGTGCCAGCAGTTTGACCACTAGAGGCGAGCAGTACTTC,CASSLTTRGEQYF
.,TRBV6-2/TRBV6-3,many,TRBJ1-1,TGTGCCAGCAGTTACTCGATACTGGGGAGCACTGAAGCTTTCTTT,CASSYSILGSTEAFF
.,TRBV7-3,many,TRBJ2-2,TGTGCCAGCAGCCGGGCCCCGAACACCGGGGAGCTGTTTTTT,CASSRAPNTGELFF
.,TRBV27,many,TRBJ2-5,TGTGCCAGCAGTCGTAGGGGGGCAGAGACCCAGTACTTC,CASSRRGAETQYF
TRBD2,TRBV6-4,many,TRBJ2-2,TGTGCCCGCCATATTTTTCTAGCGGGAGGACCCGCGAACACCGGGGAGCTGTTTTTT,CARHIFLAGGPANTGELFF
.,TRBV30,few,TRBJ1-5,TGTGCCTGGAGCGCCGGGACACTCAATCAGCCCCAGCATTTT,CAWSAGTLNQPQHF
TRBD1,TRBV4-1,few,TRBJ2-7,TGCGCCAGCAGCCAAGAAAGACAGGGGCCCTACGAGCAGTACTTC,CASSQERQGPYEQYF
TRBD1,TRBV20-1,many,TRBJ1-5,TGCAGTGCTGTCCGGGACAGGGGGCTGGATCAGCCCCAGCATTTT,CSAVRDRGLDQPQHF
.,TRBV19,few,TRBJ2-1,TGTGCCAGTAGTTACCCAGGGTGGAGCTCCTACAATGAGCAGTTCTTC,CASSYPGWSSYNEQFF
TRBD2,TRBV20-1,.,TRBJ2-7,TGCAGTGCTAGAGAGGCGACTAGCGGGAGCGGTTCCTACGAGCAGTACTTC,CSAREATSGSGSYEQYF
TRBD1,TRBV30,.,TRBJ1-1,TGTGCCTATTCGGACAGGGGCTACACTGAAGCTTTCTTT,CAYSDRGYTEAFF
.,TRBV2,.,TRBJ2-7,TGTGCCAGCAGTGAGAGTCCCGAGCAGTACTTC,CASSESPEQYF
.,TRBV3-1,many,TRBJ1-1,TGTGCCAGCAGCCAAATAGAGGCAACTGAAGCTTTCTTT,CASSQIEATEAFF
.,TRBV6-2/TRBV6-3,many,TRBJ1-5,TGTGCCAGCAGTTACTCGACCAGGTCTAGCAATCAGCCCCAGCATTTT,CASSYSTRSSNQPQHF
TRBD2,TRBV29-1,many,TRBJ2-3,TGCAGCGTTGAGGACCGCCGGACTAGGGATACGCAGTATTTT,CSVEDRRTRDTQYF
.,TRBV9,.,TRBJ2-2,TGTGCCAGCAGCGTCCAGGACAATGTGGCCGGGGAGCTGTTTTTT,CASSVQDNVAGELFF
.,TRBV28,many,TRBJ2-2,TGTGCCAGCAGAGGAAGCGGAAACACCGGGGAGCTGTTTTTT,CASRGSGNTGELFF
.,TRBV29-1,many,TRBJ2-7,TGCAGCGTTGAAGATGCTGGCCGGAGCTCCTACGAGCAGTACTTC,CSVEDAGRSSYEQYF
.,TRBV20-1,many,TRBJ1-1,TGCAGTGCTAGTAGGCCCGCACATCGGGACACTGAAGCTTTCTTT,CSASRPAHRDTEAFF
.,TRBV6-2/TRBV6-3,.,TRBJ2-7,TGTGCCAGCCCAAGGAGAGCCAGGAGGTACGAGCAGTACTTC,CASPRRARRYEQYF
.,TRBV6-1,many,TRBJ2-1,TGTGCCAGCAGTGAAGATGCATGGAATGAGCAGTTCTTC,CASSEDAWNEQFF
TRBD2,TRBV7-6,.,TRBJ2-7,TGTGCCAGCAGCCTACGGACTAGCGGGAGCTCCGAGCAGTACTTC,CASSLRTSGSSEQYF
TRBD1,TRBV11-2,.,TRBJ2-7,TGTGCCAGCACCTCCAACCAAGCCGGGACAGGGGCCTACGAGCAGTACTTC,CASTSNQAGTGAYEQYF
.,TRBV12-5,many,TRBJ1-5,TGTGCTAGTGGTTCCCTCCCATTTGGAGATCAGCCCCAGCATTTT,CASGSLPFGDQPQHF
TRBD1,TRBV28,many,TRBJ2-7,TGTGCCAGCAGACAACAGGGGACCCCCTACGAGCAGTACTTC,CASRQQGTPYEQYF
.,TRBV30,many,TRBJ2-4,TGTGCCTGGAGACCTGATATAGCCAAAAACATTCAGTACTTC,CAWRPDIAKNIQYF
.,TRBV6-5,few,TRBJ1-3,TGTGCCAGCAGTTACTCCGCAGTTGGAAACACCATATATTTT,CASSYSAVGNTIYF